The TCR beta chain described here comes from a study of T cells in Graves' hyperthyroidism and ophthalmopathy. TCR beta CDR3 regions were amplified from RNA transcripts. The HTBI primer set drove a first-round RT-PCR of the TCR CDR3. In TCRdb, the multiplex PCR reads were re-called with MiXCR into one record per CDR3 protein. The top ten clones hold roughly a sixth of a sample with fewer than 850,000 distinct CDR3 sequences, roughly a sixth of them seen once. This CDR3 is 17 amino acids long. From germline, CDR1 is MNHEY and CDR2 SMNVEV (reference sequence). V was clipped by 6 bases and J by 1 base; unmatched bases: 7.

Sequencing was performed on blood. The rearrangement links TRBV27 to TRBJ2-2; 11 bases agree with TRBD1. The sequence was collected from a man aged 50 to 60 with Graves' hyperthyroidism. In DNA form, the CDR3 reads TGTGCCAGCAGGGACAGGACAGGGGGCCTGAACACCGGGGAGCTGTTTTTT. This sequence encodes CASRDRTGGLNTGELFF.